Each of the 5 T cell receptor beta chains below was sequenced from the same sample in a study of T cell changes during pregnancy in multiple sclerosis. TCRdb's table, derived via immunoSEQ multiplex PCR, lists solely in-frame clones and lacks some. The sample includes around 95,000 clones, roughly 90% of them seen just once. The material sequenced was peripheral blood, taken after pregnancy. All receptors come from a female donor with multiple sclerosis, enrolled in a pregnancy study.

The CDR3 sequence is CASSYRRFSGQETQYF. The CDR3 nucleotides read TGTGCCAGCAGTTACCGCCGGTTCTCGGGCCAAGAGACCCAGTACTTC. The chain combines TRBV6-5 with TRBJ2-5; D is uncertain. CDR3 size: 16 residues. The V and J ends lost 2 bases and 1 base respectively, with 14 bases between them. CDR1 is MNHEY, CDR2 SVGAGI, per germline.

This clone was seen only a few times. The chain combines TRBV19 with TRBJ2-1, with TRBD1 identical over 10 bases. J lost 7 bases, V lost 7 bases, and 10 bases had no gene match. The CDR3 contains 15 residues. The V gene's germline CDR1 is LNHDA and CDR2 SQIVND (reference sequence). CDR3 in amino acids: CASTSDRGRGNEQFF. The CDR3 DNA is TGTGCCAGTACCAGCGACAGGGGGCGCGGGAATGAGCAGTTCTTC.

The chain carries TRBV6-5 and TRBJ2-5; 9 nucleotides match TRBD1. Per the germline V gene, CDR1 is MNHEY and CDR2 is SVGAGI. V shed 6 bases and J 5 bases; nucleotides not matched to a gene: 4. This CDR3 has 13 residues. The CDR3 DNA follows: TGTGCCAGCAGAAAACAGGGGGCTGAGACCCAGTACTTC. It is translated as CASRKQGAETQYF.

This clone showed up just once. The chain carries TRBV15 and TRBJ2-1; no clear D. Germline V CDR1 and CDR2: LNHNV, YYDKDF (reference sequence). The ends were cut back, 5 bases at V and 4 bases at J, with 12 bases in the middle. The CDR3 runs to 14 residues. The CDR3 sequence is CATSEISRYNEQFF. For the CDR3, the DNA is TGTGCCACCAGCGAGATTTCGCGGTACAATGAGCAGTTCTTC.

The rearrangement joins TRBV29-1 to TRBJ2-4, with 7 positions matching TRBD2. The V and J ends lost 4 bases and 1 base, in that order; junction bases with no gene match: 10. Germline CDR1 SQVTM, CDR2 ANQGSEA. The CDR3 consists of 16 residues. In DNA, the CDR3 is TGCAGCGTTGCAACCGGGACTATGCGTGCCAAAAACATTCAGTACTTC. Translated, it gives CSVATGTMRAKNIQYF. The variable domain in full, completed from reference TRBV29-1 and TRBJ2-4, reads SAVISQKPSRDICQRGTSLTIQCQVDSQVTMMFWYRQQPGQSLTLIATANQGSEATYESGFVIDKFPISRPNLTFSTLTVSNMSPEDSSIYLCSVATGTMRAKNIQYFGAGTRLSVL.